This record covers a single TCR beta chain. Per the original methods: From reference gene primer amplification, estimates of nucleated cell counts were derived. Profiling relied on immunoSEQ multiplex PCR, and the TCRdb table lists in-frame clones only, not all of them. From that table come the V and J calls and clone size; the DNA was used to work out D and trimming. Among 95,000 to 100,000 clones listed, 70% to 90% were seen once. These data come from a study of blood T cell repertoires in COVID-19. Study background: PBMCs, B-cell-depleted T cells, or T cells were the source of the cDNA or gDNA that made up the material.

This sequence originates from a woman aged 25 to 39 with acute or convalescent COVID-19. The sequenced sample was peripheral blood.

The CDR3: CASSLVRGLNTEAFF. CDR3 coding DNA: TGTGCCAGCAGCTTAGTGCGGGGATTGAACACTGAAGCTTTCTTT. This chain connects TRBV7-9 to TRBJ1-1; unclear D gene. This CDR3 has 15 amino acids. Trimming cost V 1 base and J 0 bases, with 9 bases left between them. Looked up from germline, CDR1 is SEHNR and CDR2 is FQNEAQ (reference sequence).